This T cell receptor (beta chain) was sequenced during a study of cytomegalovirus exposure and HLA in healthy donors. Germline CDR1 reads SGHDT; CDR2 reads YYEEEE. The CDR3 totals 17 residues. The V gene lost 2 bases and the J gene lost 0 bases, with 15 bases spanning the gap. At collection, donors were nominally healthy, but unrecorded immune exposures were probable. The PCR used 60 Vbeta and 13 Jbeta primers. The table came from immunoSEQ multiplex PCR; TCRdb's copy has only in-frame clones and leaves some out. The data contain 90,000 to 100,000 clones, around 76% of them singletons. Comment on this clone: The antigen remains unidentified.

Whole-study findings and limits: Rare sequences made up most TCRs, while some public TCRs were found in many donors.

The specimen sequenced was PBMCs. The chain couples TRBV5-6 to TRBJ1-3; D is uncertain. The TCR sequence derives from a man in his forties in good health and CMV-seropositive. The CDR3 DNA is TGTGCCAGCAGCTTACTAGGGCAGGCGATCTCTGGAAACACCATATATTTT. Translation gives CASSLLGQAISGNTIYF. Variable domain in full (rest from reference TRBV5-6 and TRBJ1-3): DAGVTQSPTHLIKTRGQQVTLRCSPKSGHDTVSWYQQALGQGPQFIFQYYEEEERQRGNFPDRFSGHQFPNYSSELNVNALLLGDSALYLCASSLLGQAISGNTIYFGEGSWLTVV.